The 14 T cell receptor beta chains below were found in one sample sequenced in a study of Graves' ophthalmopathy and Graves' hyperthyroidism. Transcripts of RNA were the source for amplifying TCR beta CDR3 regions. Following a first-round RT-PCR that used HTBI primers, a second-round multiplex PCR was carried out. TCRdb itself ran the multiplex PCR reads through MiXCR, one entry per CDR3 protein. The sample lists a few hundred thousand distinct CDR3 sequences, roughly a sixth occurring once. The specimen sequenced was peripheral blood. The receptors derive from an adult woman with stable Graves' hyperthyroidism.

The table lists this clonotype with many counts. The chain employs TRBV28 and TRBJ1-2, with 7 bases lining up with TRBD1. With V trimmed by 6 bases and J by 4 bases, 14 bases remained unmatched. This CDR3 is built from 16 residues. Germline loops: CDR1 MDHEN, CDR2 SYDVKM. The CDR3 DNA reads TGTGCCAGCAGAACCCCGACAGGGACGGGATTCTATGGCTACACCTTC. As protein: CASRTPTGTGFYGYTF.

The table lists this clonotype with many counts. The chain uses TRBV19 and TRBJ2-5, with unresolved D. In germline, CDR1 is LNHDA, CDR2 SQIVND (reference sequence). The ends were cut back, 3 bases at V and 0 bases at J, with 8 bases in the middle. This CDR3 is 14 amino acids long. The CDR3 DNA reads as TGTGCCAGTAGTATCTTCGCGGACCAAGAGACCCAGTACTTC. This sequence encodes CASSIFADQETQYF.

This clonotype has a count of ten or more. J is TRBJ2-5 and V is TRBV20-1; D is ambiguous. Germline V gives CDR1 DFQATT, CDR2 SNEGSKA (reference sequence). V was shortened by 3 bases and J by 7 bases, with 18 bases between the two germline ends. The CDR3 runs to 14 residues. The CDR3 coding sequence is TGCAGTGCTAGGACTCACCGTATGGGTGGGACCCAGTACTTC. Translation gives CSARTHRMGGTQYF.

This clonotype has at least ten counts. The rearrangement links TRBV5-1 to TRBJ2-7; 7 bases match TRBD2. V shed 4 bases, J shed 5 bases, and the junction held 9 bases outside the gene matches. Germline CDR1 SGHRS, CDR2 YFSETQ. The length of the CDR3 is 14 residues. This CDR3 is CASSLGGSAHEQYF. The CDR3 region has the DNA TGCGCCAGCAGCCTGGGAGGGAGTGCCCACGAGCAGTACTTC.

In its sample, this clonotype was seen many times. This may arise from a read error, as a much more abundant clone is one base away. The chain is built from TRBV28 and TRBJ1-1; TRBD1 aligns across 8 bases. V dropped 3 bases and J dropped 4; count of bases not matched to a gene: 1. Germline V gene sequence: CDR1 MDHEN, CDR2 SYDVKM. The CDR3 runs 13 residues. This chain's CDR3 is CASSLTGVTEAFF. The CDR3 DNA reads TGTGCCAGCAGTTTGACAGGGGTCACTGAAGCTTTCTTT.

V gene TRBV28 combines with J gene TRBJ2-7, with 8 bases matching TRBD2. Unmatched junction bases numbered 8, after V lost 6 bases and J lost 1 base. Germline CDR1 MDHEN, CDR2 SYDVKM. The CDR3 has 15 residues. DNA for the CDR3: TGTGCCAGCAGGAATAGCGGGAACCCATCCTACGAGCAGTACTTC. Translating it yields CASRNSGNPSYEQYF.

This chain joins TRBV7-9 and TRBJ1-4, with TRBD1 identical over 9 bases. After removal of 7 bases from V and 4 bases from J, the junction contained 13 bases not matched to a gene. The CDR3 is 17 residues long. Germline loops: CDR1 SEHNR, CDR2 FQNEAQ (reference sequence). As DNA, the CDR3 is TGTGCCAGCACCACTGGGACAGGGTCTCGGGGTAATGAAAAACTGTTTTTT. Amino acids: CASTTGTGSRGNEKLFF.

Ten or more counts support this clonotype. The rearrangement uses TRBV4-1 and TRBJ2-5; 8 bases align to TRBD2. This CDR3 is 15 amino acids long. Germline assignment: CDR1 MGHRA and CDR2 YSYEKL. J was trimmed by 5 bases and V by 6 bases; bases with no gene match: 11. The CDR3 nucleotides are TGCGCCAGCAGGGACTGGACTAGCCCACGGGAGACCCAGTACTTC. It translates to CASRDWTSPRETQYF.

This clonotype has a count of ten or more. The CDR3 DNA reads as TGTGCCAGCAGCCAAGACCCGGTGGGCACTGAAGCTTTCTTT. Translated: CASSQDPVGTEAFF. The chain links TRBV11-2 to TRBJ1-1; D unclear. The V gene lost 5 bases and the J gene lost 4 bases, with 14 bases spanning the gap. The CDR3 runs 14 residues. The V gene's germline CDR1 is SGHAT and CDR2 FQNNGV. Supplemented by reference TRBV11-2 and TRBJ1-1, the full variable domain reads EAGVAQSPRYKIIEKRQSVAFWCNPISGHATLYWYQQILGQGPKLLIQFQNNGVVDDSQLPKDRFSAERLKGVDSTLKIQPAKLEDSAVYLCASSQDPVGTEAFFGQGTRLTVV.

Worth noting for this clonotype: Sequence at one end of the junction differs from germline and may be a read error. The CDR3 region is CASSTMTEAFF. In DNA, the CDR3 is TGTGCCAGCAGTACTATGACTGAAGCTTTCTTT. This rearrangement joins TRBV19 to TRBJ1-1; no reliable D call. Germline lookup yields CDR1 LNHDA and CDR2 SQIVND (reference sequence). This CDR3 is 11 amino acids long.

V gene TRBV7-9 combines with J gene TRBJ2-2; D gene ambiguous. Trimming took off 8 bases at V and 7 bases at J, with 14 bases between the two ends. CDR3 length: 13 amino acids. Germline CDR1 and CDR2: SEHNR and FQNEAQ (reference sequence). The CDR3 loop reads CASLYGPGGELFF. In nucleotides, the CDR3 is TGTGCCAGCCTATACGGGCCGGGCGGGGAGCTGTTTTTT.

This clonotype appeared many times. The chain has TRBV4-3 and TRBJ2-5, with 9 bases aligning to TRBD2. Trimming removed 3 bases from V and 5 bases from J; junction bases left unmatched: 7. The CDR3 totals 15 residues. Germline V gene lookup returns CDR1 LGHNA and CDR2 YSLEER. The CDR3 DNA follows: TGCGCCAGCAGCCAGTCGCGGGAGGGCGGGGAGACCCAGTACTTC. Its translation: CASSQSREGGETQYF.

The chain recombines TRBV30 with TRBJ1-1; tentative D call: TRBD1 (6 bases). The CDR3 runs to 16 residues. Germline CDR1 GTSNPN, CDR2 SVGIG (reference sequence). The V gene lost 4 bases and the J gene lost 3 bases, with 21 bases spanning the gap. CDR3 region: CAWTKGGGRVDTEAFF. The CDR3 DNA reads TGTGCCTGGACGAAAGGGGGGGGCAGGGTCGACACTGAAGCTTTCTTT. The full variable domain, with the rest looked up from reference TRBV30 and TRBJ1-1, is SQTIHQWPATLVQPVGSPLSLECTVEGTSNPNLYWYRQAAGRGLQLLFYSVGIGQISSEVPQNLSASRPQDRQFILSSKKLLLSDSGFYLCAWTKGGGRVDTEAFFGQGTRLTVV.

This clonotype was counted ten times or more. The chain is built from TRBV27 and TRBJ2-7; no clear D gene. Looked up from germline, CDR1 is MNHEY and CDR2 is SMNVEV (reference sequence). The CDR3 sequence is 14 residues long. V was cut by 2 bases and J by 1 base, with 9 bases left in between. CDR3 residues: CASSLADNSYEQYF. The CDR3 DNA reads as TGTGCCAGCAGTTTAGCGGATAATTCCTACGAGCAGTACTTC.